The 18 T cell receptor beta chains in this list originate from one sample, sequenced in a study of T cell changes during pregnancy in multiple sclerosis. Sequencing was performed with immunoSEQ multiplex PCR; in TCRdb, only in-frame clones are kept and a portion is missing. The data contain around 36,000 clones, around nine tenths of them seen just once; the ten biggest clones take up 0.43%. Sequencing was performed on CD4+ T cells from peripheral blood mononuclear cells, taken in the third trimester of pregnancy. Source of these receptors: a female donor with multiple sclerosis, enrolled in a pregnancy study.

J is TRBJ2-7 and V is TRBV25-1, with 8 bases that match TRBD1. Germline V gene data show CDR1 as MGHDK and CDR2 as SYGVNS. The V and J ends lost 8 bases and 3 bases, in that order; junction bases with no gene match: 12. CDR3 length equals 15 residues. CDR3 residues: CASSPSGQGSYEQYF. Written as DNA, the CDR3 is TGTGCCAGCTCTCCGTCCGGACAGGGCAGCTACGAGCAGTACTTC.

The rearrangement joins TRBV30 to TRBJ1-6; maybe TRBD1 (6 bases). Germline CDR1 reads GTSNPN; CDR2 reads SVGIG (reference sequence). The V end lost 4 bases, the J end lost 10 bases, and 17 bases lay between the germline ends. The CDR3 consists of 14 residues. The CDR3 spells CAWTKGGAFSPLHF. The CDR3 region has the DNA TGTGCCTGGACCAAGGGGGGGGCATTCTCACCCCTCCACTTT.

The chain combines TRBV2 with TRBJ2-2; D uncertain. V was clipped by 6 bases and J by 6 bases, with 11 bases between them. This CDR3 has 13 amino acids. Germline V gene data show CDR1 as SNHLY and CDR2 as FYNNEI. The DNA of the CDR3 is TGTGCCAGCAGAAAGAGCCGGGCCGGGGAGCTGTTTTTT. It yields the protein CASRKSRAGELFF.

The chain carries TRBV19 and TRBJ2-3, with 7 nucleotides matching TRBD2. The V and J ends lost 4 bases and 2 bases, in that order; junction bases with no gene match: 18. Germline lookup yields CDR1 LNHDA and CDR2 SQIVND (reference sequence). The CDR3 has 19 amino acids. Here the CDR3 DNA reads TGTGCCAGTAGTAGGCGAGTACTAGCGCTGACACATACCACAGATACGCAGTATTTT. It codes for CASSRRVLALTHTTDTQYF.

A word on this clone: At the DNA level, this CDR3 is encoded by other sequences in the same sample as well. The gene calls are TRBV7-2 and TRBJ2-2, with TRBD1 as a possible D gene (5 bases). Between the trimmed V and J ends, which lost 5 bases and 0 bases, there was a span of 10 bases. Germline assignment: CDR1 SGHTA and CDR2 FQGNSA. This CDR3 contains 15 residues. The CDR3 DNA reads TGTGCCAGCAGCCTCACAGGAGCGAACACCGGGGAGCTGTTTTTT. Protein: CASSLTGANTGELFF.

The rearrangement joins TRBV14 to TRBJ2-1; TRBD1 agrees at 10 bases. The V gene's germline CDR1 is SGHDN and CDR2 FVKESK. This CDR3 spans 16 amino acids. Trimming took 1 base from V and 5 from J; bases not matched to a gene: 5. The CDR3 here is CASSQGPGQGNNEQFF. The CDR3 region has the DNA TGTGCCAGCAGCCAAGGACCGGGACAGGGGAACAATGAGCAGTTCTTC.

The rearrangement joins TRBV4-1 to TRBJ1-1; TRBD1 aligns across 7 bases. V dropped 2 bases and J dropped 7; count of bases not matched to a gene: 19. Germline V gene lookup returns CDR1 MGHRA and CDR2 YSYEKL. The CDR3 runs 18 residues. The CDR3 sequence: CASSQREQGSLRAYEAFF. CDR3 nucleotide sequence: TGCGCCAGCAGCCAACGGGAACAGGGGTCCCTTAGGGCCTATGAAGCTTTCTTT.

This chain connects TRBV12-1 to TRBJ2-1; the DNA was not used to check the table's D call, TRBD1. TRBV12-1 is a listed pseudogene. This CDR3 spans 15 amino acids. The CDR3 spells CASSLVGGTGYEQFF. The CDR3 nucleotides read TGTGCCAGCAGCTTGGTGGGCGGGACAGGGTATGAGCAGTTCTTC.

This clone has a single count. The chain couples TRBV6-1 to TRBJ2-5, with 8 bases lining up with TRBD1. The V gene end was trimmed by 6 bases and the J gene end by 5 bases; junction bases not matched to a gene: 11. The CDR3 contains 15 residues. Looked up from germline, CDR1 is MNHNS and CDR2 is SASEGT. CDR3 amino acids: CASRRMTGAGETQYF. The CDR3 region has the DNA TGTGCCAGCAGAAGAATGACAGGGGCGGGGGAGACCCAGTACTTC.

The chain uses TRBV28 and TRBJ2-1; 14 nucleotides match TRBD2. The length of the CDR3 is 18 residues. V gave up 1 base and J gave up 7 bases; unmatched junction bases: 9. The germline V gene encodes CDR1 MDHEN and CDR2 SYDVKM. The CDR3 loop reads CASSLFGTSGRWSNEQFF. The DNA for the CDR3 is TGTGCCAGCAGTTTATTTGGGACTAGCGGGAGATGGTCTAATGAGCAGTTCTTC.

The chain is built from TRBV5-1 and TRBJ2-2, with TRBD1 matching over 7 bases. V gave up 6 bases and J gave up 4 bases; unmatched junction bases: 6. The CDR3 runs 14 residues. CDR1 is SGHRS, CDR2 YFSETQ, per germline. This CDR3 reads CASTQGSGTGELFF. CDR3 in DNA: TGCGCCAGCACACAGGGGTCAGGCACCGGGGAGCTGTTTTTT.

V gene TRBV9 combines with J gene TRBJ2-7, with D tentatively TRBD1 (5 bases). This CDR3 comprises 13 residues. Germline loops: CDR1 SGDLS, CDR2 YYNGEE. V was clipped by 0 bases and J by 7 bases, with 11 bases between them. CDR3: CASSVVQDGEQYF. The CDR3 DNA follows: TGTGCCAGCAGCGTAGTACAGGATGGTGAGCAGTACTTC.

The V call is TRBV6-6, the J call TRBJ2-1; 10 bases match TRBD2. CDR3 size: 15 residues. Germline CDR1 is MNHNY and CDR2 is SVGAGI (reference sequence). Trimming removed 2 bases from V and 8 bases from J; junction bases left unmatched: 6. CDR3 loop: CASSYPSGSRYEQFF. The CDR3 bases are TGTGCCAGCAGTTACCCTAGCGGGAGTAGGTATGAGCAGTTCTTC.

The rearrangement links TRBV19 to TRBJ2-1, with 10 bases matching TRBD2. CDR1 is LNHDA and CDR2 is SQIVND in the germline V gene (reference sequence). The V segment lost 7 bases and the J segment 0 bases; nucleotides outside the gene matches: 15. CDR3 length: 19 residues. The CDR3 sequence is CASTPRTSGVGSSYNEQFF. CDR3 nucleotide sequence: TGTGCCAGTACCCCGAGGACTAGCGGTGTGGGAAGCTCCTACAATGAGCAGTTCTTC.

The chain joins TRBV30 to TRBJ1-5; unclear D gene. The germline V and J ends were trimmed by 3 bases and 7 bases, with 16 bases remaining between them. Germline lookup yields CDR1 GTSNPN and CDR2 SVGIG (reference sequence). The CDR3 is made up of 14 amino acids. CDR3 region: CAWRAPGPEQPQHF. The CDR3 region has the DNA TGTGCCTGGAGGGCCCCGGGTCCCGAACAGCCCCAGCATTTT.

The genes are TRBV29-1 and TRBJ1-2; D ambiguous. This CDR3 has 11 residues. V was trimmed by 6 bases and J by 1 base, leaving 6 bases between them. From germline, CDR1 is SQVTM and CDR2 ANQGSEA. The CDR3 here is CSVRDNYGYTF. The CDR3 DNA reads as TGCAGCGTCCGGGATAACTATGGCTACACCTTC.

The V gene is TRBV15, the J gene TRBJ2-1; D perhaps matches TRBD2 (6 bases). CDR1 and CDR2 from the germline V gene are LNHNV and YYDKDF (reference sequence). There are 12 residues in the CDR3. V was shortened by 5 bases and J by 10 bases, with 12 bases between the two germline ends. CDR3 sequence reads: CATSGTRWEQFF. The DNA of the CDR3 is TGTGCCACCAGCGGGACTCGATGGGAGCAGTTCTTC.

DNA of the CDR3: TGTGCCAGCAGCGAGCGGCAGGGGAGCACCGGGGAGCTGTTTTTT. Amino acid sequence: CASSERQGSTGELFF. This chain uses TRBV7-7 with TRBJ2-2; tentative D call: TRBD1 (6 bases). The CDR3 consists of 15 residues. The germline V and J ends were trimmed by 5 bases and 4 bases, with 14 bases remaining between them. Germline V gene lookup returns CDR1 SSHAT and CDR2 FNYEAQ (reference sequence).